This entry features one T cell receptor (beta chain) sequence. The germline V gene has CDR1 SEHNR and CDR2 FQNEAQ (reference sequence). This CDR3 is built from 18 residues. V gave up 2 bases and J gave up 4 bases, with 23 bases separating them. These data belong to a study of blood T cell repertoires in COVID-19. As for the study in general: COVID-19 samples collected from the United States, Italy and Spain covered acute and convalescent phases. T cells, B-cell-depleted T cells, or PBMCs provided the cDNA or gDNA that served as material.

As handled by the study authors: Using reference gene primer amplification, nucleated cell counts were estimated. Profiled with immunoSEQ multiplex PCR; TCRdb holds only in-frame clones, not every one. That table furnishes V, J and clone size, whereas the DNA furnished D and trimming. The table records approximately 76,000 clones, 83% of them present only once. The J gene is TRBJ2-5, the V gene TRBV7-9, with a possible D match to TRBD2 (6 bases). The source of this sequence is a man aged 80 or over with active or convalescent COVID-19. The sample consisted of peripheral blood. This chain's CDR3 is CASSLTGSASAGRETQYF. The CDR3 DNA follows: TGTGCCAGCAGCTTAACCGGCAGCGCTAGCGCGGGTCGAGAGACCCAGTACTTC.